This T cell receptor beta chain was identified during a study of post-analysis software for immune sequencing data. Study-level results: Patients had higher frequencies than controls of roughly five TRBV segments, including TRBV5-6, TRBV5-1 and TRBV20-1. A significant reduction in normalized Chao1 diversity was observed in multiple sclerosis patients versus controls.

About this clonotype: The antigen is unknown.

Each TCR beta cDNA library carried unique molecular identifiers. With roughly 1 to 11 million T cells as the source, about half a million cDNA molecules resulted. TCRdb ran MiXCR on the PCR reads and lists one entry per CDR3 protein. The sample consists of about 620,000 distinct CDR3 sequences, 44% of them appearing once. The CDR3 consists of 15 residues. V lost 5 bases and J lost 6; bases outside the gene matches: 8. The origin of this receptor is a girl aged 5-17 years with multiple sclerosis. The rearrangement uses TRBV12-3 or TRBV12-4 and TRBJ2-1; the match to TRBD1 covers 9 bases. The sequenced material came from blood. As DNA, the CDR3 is TGTGCCAGCAGTGGACGACAGGGGGGGGCCAATGAGCAGTTCTTC. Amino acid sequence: CASSGRQGGANEQFF.